These 20 T cell receptor beta chains originate from one sample sequenced in a study of shared clonotypes between healthy human individuals. CD45RO-negative, CCR7-selected cells formed the naive CD8 fraction, which excluded terminally differentiated effector memory CD45RA+ cells. TCRdb keeps only in-frame clones here, not all; method: immunoSEQ multiplex PCR. The table shows about 2.1 million clones, with just under 95% occurring only once. Source material: naive CD8+ T cells from PBMCs. The receptor set was obtained from a man between 18 and 29 years old in good health. Some clones in this sample may be carry-over from other donors' samples.

This clone was seen a single time. The chain uses TRBV27 and TRBJ2-4, with a weak D call TRBD1 (6 bases). The CDR3 is 14 amino acids. V was shortened by 8 bases and J by 6 bases, with 17 bases between the two germline ends. Germline V gene data show CDR1 as MNHEY and CDR2 as SMNVEV (reference sequence). The CDR3 sequence is CASAYRVQPNIQYF. In DNA, the CDR3 is TGTGCCAGCGCCTACAGGGTACAGCCAAACATTCAGTACTTC.

V and J are TRBV5-1 and TRBJ2-5, with D maybe TRBD2 (5 bases). The CDR3 sequence is 16 residues long. Germline V gives CDR1 SGHRS, CDR2 YFSETQ. Trimming cost V 0 bases and J 2 bases, with 14 bases left between them. The CDR3 bases are TGCGCCAGCAGCTTGGAGTTTCGGGGTATTCAAGAGACCCAGTACTTC. Protein: CASSLEFRGIQETQYF.

The genes are TRBV9 and TRBJ2-3, with no clear D. Germline values: CDR1 SGDLS, CDR2 YYNGEE. The CDR3 spans 15 residues. V lost 0 bases and J lost 2, with 10 bases in between. CDR3 nucleotide sequence: TGTGCCAGCAGCGTAGCGGCCGCGAACACAGATACGCAGTATTTT. It is translated as CASSVAAANTDTQYF.

This chain links TRBV2 with TRBJ1-4, with D unclear. Trimming removed 3 bases at V and 0 bases at J, with 8 bases between. Germline V gene data show CDR1 as SNHLY and CDR2 as FYNNEI. The CDR3 loop spans 15 amino acids. CDR3 sequence reads: CASSDPPATNEKLFF. For the CDR3, the DNA is TGTGCCAGCAGTGACCCTCCTGCAACTAATGAAAAACTGTTTTTT.

DNA for the CDR3: TGTGCCAGCAGCTTATTAAATCAGCCCCAGCATTTT. Translating it yields CASSLLNQPQHF. This chain links TRBV13 with TRBJ1-5, with D uncertain. This CDR3 region has 12 residues. V was clipped by 2 bases and J by 4 bases, with 3 bases between them. The germline V gene has CDR1 PRHDT and CDR2 FYEKMQ (reference sequence).

A few counts support this clone. Other DNA sequences within the sample encode an identical CDR3. This chain links TRBV27 with TRBJ2-2; unclear D gene. Between the trimmed V and J ends, which lost 2 bases and 6 bases, there was a span of 4 bases. CDR1 is MNHEY and CDR2 is SMNVEV in the germline V gene (reference sequence). CDR3 size: 12 residues. CDR3 region: CASSLNAGELFF. The CDR3 coding sequence is TGTGCCAGCAGTTTAAACGCCGGGGAGCTGTTTTTT.

The V gene is TRBV10-3, the J gene TRBJ1-1, with D unclear. The germline CDR1 and CDR2 sequences are ENHRY and SYGVKD. This CDR3 spans 13 amino acids. V was pared by 8 bases and J by 0 bases, with 10 bases between. The CDR3 protein is CAIRQVMNTEAFF. CDR3 in DNA: TGTGCCATCCGTCAGGTAATGAACACTGAAGCTTTCTTT.

The rearrangement uses TRBV27 and TRBJ2-1, with 10 bases matching TRBD2. CDR3 length equals 15 residues. Germline CDR1 is MNHEY and CDR2 is SMNVEV (reference sequence). Trimming removed 5 bases from V and 10 bases from J; junction bases left unmatched: 11. The CDR3 sequence: CASSPTPAGGDEQFF. The CDR3 bases are TGTGCCAGCAGTCCGACGCCAGCGGGAGGGGACGAGCAGTTCTTC.

The rearrangement links TRBV25-1 to TRBJ1-4; no clear D. V was clipped by 0 bases and J by 5 bases, with 10 bases between them. There are 15 residues in the CDR3. Germline-derived CDR1 and CDR2 are MGHDK and SYGVNS. The CDR3 DNA follows: TGTGCCAGCAGTGAATATAACAGCCTAAATGAAAAACTGTTTTTT. Translated, it gives CASSEYNSLNEKLFF.

The rearrangement links TRBV29-1 to TRBJ1-1; tentative D call: TRBD1 (5 bases). V lost 7 bases and J 11 bases, leaving 17 bases between the germline ends. The CDR3 consists of 11 residues. Germline-derived CDR1 and CDR2 are SQVTM and ANQGSEA. The CDR3: CSAGTQIFAFF. The CDR3 region has the DNA TGCAGCGCCGGGACTCAAATCTTTGCTTTCTTT.

The chain is built from TRBV28 and TRBJ2-5, with 7 bases lining up with TRBD1. Losses at the gene ends were 4 bases for V and 4 bases for J; bases not matched to a gene: 18. The CDR3 loop spans 18 amino acids. Germline V gene lookup returns CDR1 MDHEN and CDR2 SYDVKM. The CDR3 sequence is CASSSIHDRVSGLETQYF. The CDR3 nucleotides are TGTGCCAGCAGTTCGATCCACGACAGGGTTTCGGGTTTAGAGACCCAGTACTTC.

This sequence joins TRBV11-2 and TRBJ2-1; 9 bases agree with TRBD2. V lost 7 bases and J lost 8; bases outside the gene matches: 12. CDR1 is SGHAT and CDR2 is FQNNGV in the germline V gene. CDR3 size: 15 residues. CDR3 coding DNA: TGTGCCAGCACCGAGAGCGGGAGGTGGGGGGATGAGCAGTTCTTC. It encodes CASTESGRWGDEQFF.

The J gene is TRBJ2-1, the V gene TRBV7-9; TRBD1 aligns across 8 bases. Trimming took 3 bases from V and 8 from J; bases not matched to a gene: 6. Germline V gives CDR1 SEHNR, CDR2 FQNEAQ (reference sequence). This CDR3 spans 14 amino acids. This CDR3 is CASSFPDRGHEQFF. The CDR3 coding sequence is TGTGCCAGCAGCTTTCCCGACAGGGGCCATGAGCAGTTCTTC.

The V gene is TRBV12-5, the J gene TRBJ2-7; D gene unclear. Germline V gene data show CDR1 as LGHNT and CDR2 as FRNRAP. The CDR3 length is 12 residues. Trimming took 6 bases from V and 3 from J, leaving 9 bases between them. CDR3 amino acids: CASGRTIYEQYF. The DNA of the CDR3 is TGTGCTAGTGGACGGACGATCTACGAGCAGTACTTC.

This chain links TRBV4-1 with TRBJ2-7, with unresolved D. This CDR3 contains 13 residues. Germline V lookup: CDR1 MGHRA, CDR2 YSYEKL. Trimming took 0 bases from V and 6 from J, leaving 9 bases between them. CDR3 nucleotides: TGCGCCAGCAGCCAAGATCGAAGGGCCGAGCAGTACTTC. This gives the protein CASSQDRRAEQYF.

In regard to this clone: This CDR3 is also generated by other DNA sequences in the sample. The rearrangement joins TRBV27 to TRBJ2-7; 10 bases are shared with TRBD2. The germline V gene has CDR1 MNHEY and CDR2 SMNVEV (reference sequence). V shed 4 bases, J shed 4 bases, and the junction held 1 base outside the gene matches. There are 13 residues in the CDR3. This CDR3 is CASSWTSGYEQYF. CDR3 DNA sequence: TGTGCCAGCAGTTGGACTAGCGGATACGAGCAGTACTTC.

The V call is TRBV14, the J call TRBJ2-1; TRBD2 might be the D (6 bases). This CDR3 has 13 amino acids. Trimming removed 0 bases at V and 15 bases at J, with 15 bases between. Looked up from germline, CDR1 is SGHDN and CDR2 is FVKESK. This CDR3 is CASSQDLSGTWFF. The CDR3 DNA is TGTGCCAGCAGCCAAGATTTAAGTGGGACTTGGTTCTTC. The entire variable domain, with the rest obtained from reference TRBV14 and TRBJ2-1, is as follows: EAGVTQFPSHSVIEKGQTVTLRCDPISGHDNLYWYRRVMGKEIKFLLHFVKESKQDESGMPNNRFLAERTGGTYSTLKVQPAELEDSGVYFCASSQDLSGTWFFGPGTRLTVL.

The chain couples TRBV6-1 to TRBJ1-2; D unresolved. Per germline, CDR1 MNHNS and CDR2 SASEGT. V gave up 7 bases and J gave up 3 bases, with 15 bases separating them. CDR3 size: 14 residues. The CDR3: CASTPRYGDYGYTF. For the CDR3, the DNA is TGTGCCAGCACTCCAAGGTACGGAGACTATGGCTACACCTTC.

This chain links TRBV29-1 with TRBJ2-1; D gene ambiguous. V lost 5 bases, J lost 5 bases, and 4 bases lay in between. Per germline, CDR1 SQVTM and CDR2 ANQGSEA. The CDR3 has 10 residues. The CDR3 sequence is CSVKDNEQFF. The CDR3, as DNA: TGCAGCGTTAAGGACAATGAGCAGTTCTTC.

This sequence joins TRBV6-5 and TRBJ1-2; D is perhaps TRBD1 (6 bases). CDR3 size: 13 residues. V shed 6 bases and J shed 4 bases, with 12 bases lying between them. The germline CDR1 and CDR2 sequences are MNHEY and SVGAGI. The CDR3 protein is CASREQGPYGYTF. The CDR3 DNA sequence: TGTGCCAGCAGGGAACAGGGACCCTATGGCTACACCTTC.